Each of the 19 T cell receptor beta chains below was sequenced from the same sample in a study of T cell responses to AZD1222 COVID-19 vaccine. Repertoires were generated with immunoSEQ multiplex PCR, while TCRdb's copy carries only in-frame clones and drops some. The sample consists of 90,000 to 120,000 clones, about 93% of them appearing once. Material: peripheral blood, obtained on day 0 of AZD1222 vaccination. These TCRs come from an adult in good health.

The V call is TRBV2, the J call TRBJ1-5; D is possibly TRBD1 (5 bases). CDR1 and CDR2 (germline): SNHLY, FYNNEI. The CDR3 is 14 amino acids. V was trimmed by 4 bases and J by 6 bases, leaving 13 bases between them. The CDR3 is CASSGSGRGQPQHF. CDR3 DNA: TGTGCCAGCAGTGGGTCAGGGAGAGGTCAGCCCCAGCATTTT.

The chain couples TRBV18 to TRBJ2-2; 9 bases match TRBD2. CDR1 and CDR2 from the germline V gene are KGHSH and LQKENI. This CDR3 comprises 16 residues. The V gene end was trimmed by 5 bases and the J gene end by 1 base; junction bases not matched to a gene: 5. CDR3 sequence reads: CASSSASGMNTGELFF. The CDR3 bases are TGTGCCAGCTCATCGGCTAGCGGGATGAACACCGGGGAGCTGTTTTTT. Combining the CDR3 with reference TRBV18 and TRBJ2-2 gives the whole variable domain NAGVMQNPRHLVRRRGQEARLRCSPMKGHSHVYWYRQLPEEGLKFMVYLQKENIIDESGMPKERFSAEFPKEGPSILRIQQVVRGDSAAYFCASSSASGMNTGELFFGEGSRLTVL.

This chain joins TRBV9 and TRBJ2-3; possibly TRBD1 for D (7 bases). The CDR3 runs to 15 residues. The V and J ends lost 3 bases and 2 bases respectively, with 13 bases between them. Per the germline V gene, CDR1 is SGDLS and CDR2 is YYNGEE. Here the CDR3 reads CASSARGEFTDTQYF. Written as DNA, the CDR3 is TGTGCCAGCAGCGCCAGGGGGGAGTTCACAGATACGCAGTATTTT.

The CDR3 spells CASHGRGDSYNEQFF. The CDR3 DNA follows: TGTGCCAGCCATGGGAGGGGCGATTCCTACAATGAGCAGTTCTTC. This rearrangement joins TRBV7-6 to TRBJ2-1, with TRBD2 matching over 7 bases. The germline V gene encodes CDR1 SGHVS and CDR2 FNYEAQ. Losses at the gene ends were 8 bases for V and 1 base for J; bases not matched to a gene: 8. CDR3 length: 15 amino acids.

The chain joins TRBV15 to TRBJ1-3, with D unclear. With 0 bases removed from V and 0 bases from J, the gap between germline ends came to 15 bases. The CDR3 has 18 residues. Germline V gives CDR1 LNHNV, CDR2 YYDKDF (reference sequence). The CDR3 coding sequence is TGTGCCACCAGCAGAGATGTCAACTCATACGGCTCTGGAAACACCATATATTTT. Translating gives CATSRDVNSYGSGNTIYF.

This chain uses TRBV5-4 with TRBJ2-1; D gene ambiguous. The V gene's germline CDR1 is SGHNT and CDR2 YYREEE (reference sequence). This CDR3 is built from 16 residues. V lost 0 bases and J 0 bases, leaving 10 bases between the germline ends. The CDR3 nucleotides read TGTGCCAGCAGCTTGGGATCCGGCAGCTCCTACAATGAGCAGTTCTTC. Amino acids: CASSLGSGSSYNEQFF. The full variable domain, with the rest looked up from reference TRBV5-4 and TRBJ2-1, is ETGVTQSPTHLIKTRGQQVTLRCSSQSGHNTVSWYQQALGQGPQFIFQYYREEENGRGNFPPRFSGLQFPNYSSELNVNALELDDSALYLCASSLGSGSSYNEQFFGPGTRLTVL.

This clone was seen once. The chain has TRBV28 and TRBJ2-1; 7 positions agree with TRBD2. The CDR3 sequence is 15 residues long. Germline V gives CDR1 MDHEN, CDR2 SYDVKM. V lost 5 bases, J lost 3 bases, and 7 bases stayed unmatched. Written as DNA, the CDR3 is TGTGCCAGCAGTGCGGGAGACTACCTCTACAATGAGCAGTTCTTC. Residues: CASSAGDYLYNEQFF.

The CDR3 spells CASRTSGIYEQYF. The CDR3 DNA is TGTGCCAGCAGAACTAGCGGGATCTACGAGCAGTACTTC. This chain joins TRBV6-5 and TRBJ2-7; TRBD2 aligns across 10 bases. The CDR3 contains 13 residues. Trimming cost V 6 bases and J 3 bases; bases outside gene matches: 2. Germline values: CDR1 MNHEY, CDR2 SVGAGI.

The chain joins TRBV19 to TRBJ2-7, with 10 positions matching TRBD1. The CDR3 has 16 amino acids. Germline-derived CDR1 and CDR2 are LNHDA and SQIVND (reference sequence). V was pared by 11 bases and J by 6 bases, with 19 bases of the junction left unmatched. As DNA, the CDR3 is TGTGCCCTCCACCAAACCGGGACAGGGGAGCTCGGCGAGCAGTACTTC. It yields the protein CALHQTGTGELGEQYF.

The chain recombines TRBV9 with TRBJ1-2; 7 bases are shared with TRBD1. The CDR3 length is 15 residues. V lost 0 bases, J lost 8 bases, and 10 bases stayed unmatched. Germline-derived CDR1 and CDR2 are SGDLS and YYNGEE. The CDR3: CASSVESTGRLGYTF. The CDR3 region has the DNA TGTGCCAGCAGCGTAGAATCGACAGGGAGACTCGGCTACACCTTC.

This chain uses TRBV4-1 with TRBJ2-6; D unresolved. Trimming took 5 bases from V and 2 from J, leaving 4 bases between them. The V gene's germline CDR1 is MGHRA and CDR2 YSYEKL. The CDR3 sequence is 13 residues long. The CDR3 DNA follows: TGCGCCAGCAGCGTCCCTGGGGCCAACGTCCTGACTTTC. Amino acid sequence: CASSVPGANVLTF.

The DNA of the CDR3 is TGCGCCAGCAGCCAAGCGAGAAACCCAGGCTACGAGCAGTACTTC. It translates to CASSQARNPGYEQYF. The rearrangement links TRBV4-1 to TRBJ2-7; D not certain. Germline loops: CDR1 MGHRA, CDR2 YSYEKL. The CDR3 sequence is 15 residues long. Trimming left V 1 base short and J 3 bases short, with 13 bases between.

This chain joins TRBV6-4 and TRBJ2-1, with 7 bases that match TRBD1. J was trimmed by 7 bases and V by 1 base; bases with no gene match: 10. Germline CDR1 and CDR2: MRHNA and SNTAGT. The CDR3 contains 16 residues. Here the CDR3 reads CASSDLQGRGLNEQFF. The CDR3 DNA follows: TGTGCCAGCAGTGACTTACAGGGGAGAGGACTGAATGAGCAGTTCTTC.

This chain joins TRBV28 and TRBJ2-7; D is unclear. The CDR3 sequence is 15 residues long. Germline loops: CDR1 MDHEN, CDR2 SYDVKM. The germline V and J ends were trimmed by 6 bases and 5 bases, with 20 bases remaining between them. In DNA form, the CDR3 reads TGTGCCAGCAGGTTCCAGCCGGGTCGAGCCCACGAGCAGTACTTC. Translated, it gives CASRFQPGRAHEQYF.

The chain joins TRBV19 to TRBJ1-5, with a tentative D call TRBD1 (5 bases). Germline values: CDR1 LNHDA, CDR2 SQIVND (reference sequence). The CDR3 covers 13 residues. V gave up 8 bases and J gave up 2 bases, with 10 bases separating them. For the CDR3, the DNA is TGTGCCAGTCAGGGTAGCGGCAATCAGCCCCAGCATTTT. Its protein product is CASQGSGNQPQHF.

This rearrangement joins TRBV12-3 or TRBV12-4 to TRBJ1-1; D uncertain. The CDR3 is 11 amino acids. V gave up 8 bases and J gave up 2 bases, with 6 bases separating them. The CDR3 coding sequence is TGTGCCAGCGGGAGAAACACTGAAGCTTTCTTT. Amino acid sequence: CASGRNTEAFF.

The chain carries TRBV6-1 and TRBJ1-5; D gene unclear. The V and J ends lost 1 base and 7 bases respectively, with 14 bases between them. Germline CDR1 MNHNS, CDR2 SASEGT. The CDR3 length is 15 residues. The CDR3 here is CASSEGRGNIQPQHF. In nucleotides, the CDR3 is TGTGCCAGCAGTGAAGGCCGAGGGAATATCCAGCCCCAGCATTTT.

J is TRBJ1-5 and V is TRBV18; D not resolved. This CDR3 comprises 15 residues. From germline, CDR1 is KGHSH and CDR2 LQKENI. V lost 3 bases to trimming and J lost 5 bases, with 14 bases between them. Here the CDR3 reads CASSPIHGVDQPQHF. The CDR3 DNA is TGTGCCAGCTCACCGATTCACGGAGTTGATCAGCCCCAGCATTTT.

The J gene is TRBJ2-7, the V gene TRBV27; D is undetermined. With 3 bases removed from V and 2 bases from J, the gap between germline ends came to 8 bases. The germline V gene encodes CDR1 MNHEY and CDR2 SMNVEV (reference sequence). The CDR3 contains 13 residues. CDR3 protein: CASSLEVAYEQYF. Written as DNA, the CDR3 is TGTGCCAGCAGTTTGGAAGTAGCCTACGAGCAGTACTTC.